This entry describes one T cell receptor beta chain. What it binds is not known. This entry belongs to a study of beta chain features in type 1 diabetes. Study context: About 110 million sorted cells were examined across all samples. Study-wide points: Shortening that was moderate but significant affected the TCRB CDR3s of Type 1 diabetes patients in all four CD4+ subsets. In cDNA sequencing, cells with high TCR expression could be over-represented.

CDR3 size: 12 residues. V shed 6 bases and J shed 8 bases, with 11 bases lying between them. The germline V gene has CDR1 MNHNY and CDR2 SVGAGI (reference sequence). cDNA synthesis used the whole RNA isolate, giving expressed TCRB sequences. Only in-frame clones appear in the TCRdb table, and some are missing; sequencing was by immunoSEQ multiplex PCR. The sample lists around 690,000 clones; around an eighth were seen once. The sample was naive CD4+ T cells from blood. The chain recombines TRBV6-6 with TRBJ2-1, with D perhaps TRBD1 (6 bases). This clonotype originated in a man aged 25-45 years with type 1 diabetes. The CDR3 DNA sequence: TGTGCCAGCAGCGAACAGGGTTATGAGCAGTTCTTC. Amino acid sequence: CASSEQGYEQFF.